These 32 T cell receptor beta chains share one sample of origin, sequenced in a study of Graves' ophthalmopathy and Graves' hyperthyroidism. Amplified material comprised TCR beta CDR3 regions derived from RNA transcripts. Amplification began with first-round RT-PCR using HTBI primers, then second-round multiplex PCR was performed. TCRdb re-derived calls from the multiplex PCR reads in MiXCR, one entry per CDR3 protein. The sample includes hundreds of thousands of distinct CDR3 sequences, over 13% seen only once; the top ten take about 9.4%. The sequenced material came from blood. Receptor source: a woman aged 30 to 39 with Graves' ophthalmopathy.

This clonotype was found many times. The V call is TRBV11-1, the J call TRBJ1-2, with 8 positions matching TRBD1. CDR3 length: 16 amino acids. The germline gives CDR1 SGHAT, CDR2 FQDESV (reference sequence). Unmatched junction bases numbered 13, after V lost 2 bases and J lost 8 bases. CDR3 nucleotide sequence: TGTGCCAGCAGCTTACAACATTTGGACAGGGTCGCCGGCTACACCTTC. It specifies CASSLQHLDRVAGYTF.

This chain uses TRBV12-3 or TRBV12-4 with TRBJ2-7, with D maybe TRBD2 (7 bases). Trimming shortened V by 8 bases and J by 6 bases, and 17 bases separated the two germline ends. The CDR3 has 13 residues. CDR3 DNA sequence: TGTGCCAGCGGGGGCGGGAGCACCTCCGAGCAGTACTTC. Protein product: CASGGGSTSEQYF.

This clonotype was counted between two and nine times. The chain has TRBV4-1 and TRBJ2-5, with no clear D. Germline-derived CDR1 and CDR2 are MGHRA and YSYEKL. With 3 bases removed from V and 5 bases from J, the gap between germline ends came to 22 bases. The CDR3 is made up of 17 amino acids. The CDR3 is CASSHQDIEASRETQYF. In nucleotides, the CDR3 is TGCGCCAGCAGCCACCAAGATATAGAGGCCAGCAGGGAGACCCAGTACTTC.

This clonotype was seen only a few times. The chain couples TRBV12-3 or TRBV12-4 to TRBJ1-5, with 8 nucleotides matching TRBD1. V shed 6 bases, J shed 4 bases, and the junction held 8 bases outside the gene matches. The CDR3 spans 15 residues. CDR3 amino acids: CASSQTGGENQPQHF. DNA of the CDR3: TGTGCCAGCAGCCAAACAGGGGGGGAAAATCAGCCCCAGCATTTT.

The V call is TRBV2, the J call TRBJ2-1; D not certain. V was clipped by 8 bases and J by 1 base, with 12 bases between them. The CDR3 is 14 amino acids. CDR1 is SNHLY, CDR2 FYNNEI, per germline. As DNA, the CDR3 is TGTGCCAGCGCCAGCGAGACATCCTACAATGAGCAGTTCTTC. Its protein product is CASASETSYNEQFF.

In its sample, this clonotype was seen a few times. The chain combines TRBV10-3 with TRBJ1-5, with 7 bases matching TRBD1. Germline V gene data show CDR1 as ENHRY and CDR2 as SYGVKD. Losses at the gene ends were 3 bases for V and 5 bases for J; bases not matched to a gene: 4. This CDR3 contains 14 residues. For the CDR3, the DNA is TGTGCCATCAGTGAAAACGACAGGGATCAGCCCCAGCATTTT. It encodes CAISENDRDQPQHF.

In its sample, this clonotype was seen many times. The CDR3 reads CASSYRTGTEAFF. CDR3 nucleotides: TGTGCCAGCAGTTACAGGACAGGGACTGAAGCTTTCTTT. The chain uses TRBV6-5 and TRBJ1-1; 8 bases are shared with TRBD1. V lost 2 bases, J lost 5 bases, and 1 base stayed unmatched. CDR1 MNHEY and CDR2 SVGAGI come from the germline V gene. The CDR3 sequence is 13 residues long.

The chain combines TRBV19 with TRBJ1-5; D is unresolved. Trimming pared 7 bases from V and 2 bases from J, leaving 12 bases between. Germline CDR1 and CDR2: LNHDA and SQIVND (reference sequence). The CDR3 covers 14 residues. The CDR3 region is CASTLWVGNQPQHF. The DNA of the CDR3 is TGTGCCAGTACCTTGTGGGTTGGCAATCAGCCCCAGCATTTT.

The V call is TRBV18, the J call TRBJ1-1; D is ambiguous. The germline V and J ends were trimmed by 3 bases and 1 base, with 6 bases remaining between them. Germline V gives CDR1 KGHSH, CDR2 LQKENI. The CDR3 has 13 residues. CDR3 nucleotides: TGTGCCAGCTCACCCGGAGAGAACACTGAAGCTTTCTTT. Protein product: CASSPGENTEAFF.

This clonotype was found many times. V gene TRBV30 combines with J gene TRBJ2-5; 13 bases align to TRBD2. This CDR3 has 15 residues. J gave up 4 bases and V 2 bases, and 4 bases lay outside the gene matches. Germline V gene data show CDR1 as GTSNPN and CDR2 as SVGIG (reference sequence). CDR3 in amino acids: CAWSPGLAGRETQYF. CDR3 in DNA: TGTGCCTGGAGTCCGGGACTAGCGGGGAGAGAGACCCAGTACTTC. Complete variable domain (other parts from reference TRBV30 and TRBJ2-5): SQTIHQWPATLVQPVGSPLSLECTVEGTSNPNLYWYRQAAGRGLQLLFYSVGIGQISSEVPQNLSASRPQDRQFILSSKKLLLSDSGFYLCAWSPGLAGRETQYFGPGTRLLVL.

This clonotype has a count of ten or more. The V call is TRBV7-2, the J call TRBJ2-7, with 7 bases fitting TRBD1. J was trimmed by 3 bases and V by 2 bases; bases with no gene match: 4. Germline-derived CDR1 and CDR2 are SGHTA and FQGNSA. The CDR3 totals 14 residues. The CDR3 here is CASSLRQGDYEQYF. The CDR3 nucleotides read TGTGCCAGCAGCTTACGCCAGGGGGACTACGAGCAGTACTTC.

This clonotype was recorded many times. The V call is TRBV27, the J call TRBJ1-1; D perhaps matches TRBD1 (5 bases). The length of the CDR3 is 17 residues. The germline gives CDR1 MNHEY, CDR2 SMNVEV (reference sequence). Trimming stripped 7 bases from V and 1 base from J, with 22 bases between. DNA of the CDR3: TGTGCCAGCAACTTGGGGCCGGTGGGTTGGGGGAACACTGAAGCTTTCTTT. Translated: CASNLGPVGWGNTEAFF.

This clonotype was seen ten or more times. The rearrangement joins TRBV15 to TRBJ1-2; TRBD1 matches 7 bases. The ends lost 7 bases at V and 7 bases at J; junction bases unmatched: 12. The CDR3 is 14 residues long. Germline V lookup: CDR1 LNHNV, CDR2 YYDKDF (reference sequence). The CDR3 nucleotides are TGTGCCACCAAGCCCCCCGGACAGGCATCTGGCTACACCTTC. Residues: CATKPPGQASGYTF.

For this clonotype: The CDR3 does not end in the conserved phenylalanine or tryptophan, so this is likely a read error. V is TRBV5-1 and J is TRBJ2-2; D gene unclear. This CDR3 contains 14 residues. Trimming stripped 3 bases from V and 4 bases from J, with 10 bases between. Germline V lookup: CDR1 SGHRS, CDR2 YFSETQ. In nucleotides, the CDR3 is TGCGCCAGCAGCTCCCAGGCAAGCACCGGGGAGCTGTTTGTT. This gives the protein CASSSQASTGELFV.

Many counts were recorded for this clonotype. The chain links TRBV4-2 to TRBJ2-5, with D perhaps matching TRBD2 (6 bases). Germline V gives CDR1 LGHNA, CDR2 YNFKEQ. The CDR3 is 13 amino acids. V lost 1 base and J 5 bases, leaving 8 bases between the germline ends. The DNA for the CDR3 is TGTGCCAGCAGCCAAGGACTAGGGGAGACCCAGTACTTC. Translated, it gives CASSQGLGETQYF.

In its sample, this clonotype was seen many times. The rearrangement joins TRBV28 to TRBJ1-2; D may be TRBD1 (5 bases). V dropped 6 bases and J dropped 5 bases, with 13 bases sitting between them. In germline, CDR1 is MDHEN, CDR2 SYDVKM. This CDR3 contains 13 residues. This chain's CDR3 is CASSPRGVYGYTF. Here the CDR3 DNA reads TGTGCCAGCAGCCCCCGGGGGGTGTATGGCTACACCTTC.

The rearrangement joins TRBV4-1 to TRBJ2-7; D not resolved. Trimming shortened V by 1 base and J by 5 bases, and 12 bases separated the two germline ends. CDR1 is MGHRA and CDR2 is YSYEKL in the germline V gene. CDR3 length: 14 amino acids. CDR3 amino acids: CASSQVQVVNEQYF. The CDR3 DNA follows: TGCGCCAGCAGCCAAGTCCAGGTCGTCAACGAGCAGTACTTC.

This clonotype was picked up many times. This sequence joins TRBV28 and TRBJ2-7, with 7 nucleotides matching TRBD2. Germline CDR1 reads MDHEN; CDR2 reads SYDVKM. This CDR3 is 13 amino acids long. Trimming cost V 7 bases and J 3 bases; bases outside gene matches: 6. CDR3 sequence reads: CASTFQRGYEQYF. As DNA, the CDR3 is TGTGCCAGCACCTTCCAGCGGGGCTACGAGCAGTACTTC. Filled out from reference TRBV28 and TRBJ2-7, the complete variable domain reads DVKVTQSSRYLVKRTGEKVFLECVQDMDHENMFWYRQDPGLGLRLIYFSYDVKMKEKGDIPEGYSVSREKKERFSLILESASTNQTSMYLCASTFQRGYEQYFGPGTRLTVT.

This clonotype has more than one count but fewer than ten. The chain carries TRBV3-1 and TRBJ1-2, with 7 bases matching TRBD1. The CDR3 runs 12 residues. Germline CDR1 is LGHDT and CDR2 is YNNKEL (reference sequence). V lost 3 bases to trimming and J lost 6 bases; unmatched junction nucleotides: 1. Written as DNA, the CDR3 is TGTGCCAGCAGCCACGGGACAGATGGCTACACCTTC. As protein: CASSHGTDGYTF.

A remark on this clonotype: This may be a read error, as it is one base from a much larger clone. The CDR3 DNA sequence: TGTGCCAGCAGCTTAGTGGGACGATTGGACACTGAAGCTTTCTTT. It is translated as CASSLVGRLDTEAFF. The chain employs TRBV11-3 and TRBJ1-1; maybe TRBD1 (5 bases). The V and J ends lost 1 base and 3 bases respectively, with 12 bases between them. From germline, CDR1 is SGHNT and CDR2 YENEEA. This CDR3 spans 15 amino acids.

Points on this clonotype: A junction boundary mismatches the germline segment, possibly from a read error. V gene TRBV28 combines with J gene TRBJ1-5; no reliable D call. Germline V CDR1 and CDR2: MDHEN, SYDVKM. The CDR3 has 14 amino acids. CDR3 loop: CASCLSTPRQPQHF. CDR3 nucleotide sequence: TGTGCCAGCTGTTTATCTACCCCAAGGCAGCCCCAGCATTTT.

This clonotype came up many times. In nucleotides, the CDR3 is TGTGCCAGCAGTGAAGAGGGGGGGGGGTCGTGGAGGACTGAAGCTTTCTTT. Protein sequence: CASSEEGGGSWRTEAFF. The V call is TRBV6-1, the J call TRBJ1-1, with D tentatively TRBD1 (6 bases). The length of the CDR3 is 17 residues. V was shortened by 1 base and J by 5 bases, with 20 bases between the two germline ends. Germline V gives CDR1 MNHNS, CDR2 SASEGT.

This clonotype was seen ten or more times. This chain links TRBV28 with TRBJ2-5; D assignment may be TRBD1 or TRBD2 (6 bases each). The CDR3 has 17 residues. The V end was cut by 2 bases, the J end by 2 bases, with 18 bases between. Germline V CDR1 and CDR2: MDHEN, SYDVKM. The CDR3 loop reads CASSLRGWRRGQETQYF. The CDR3 DNA reads TGTGCCAGCAGTTTACGCGGCTGGAGGAGGGGGCAAGAGACCCAGTACTTC.

This clonotype was detected once. This may stem from a read error, because a much larger clone lies one nucleotide away. The chain couples TRBV7-2 to TRBJ2-7; the D is unclear. Germline V gene lookup returns CDR1 SGHTA and CDR2 FQGNSA. The CDR3 is 14 amino acids. CDR3 loop: CASIIQSTYNEQCF. The CDR3 nucleotides read TGTGCCAGCATTATACAATCCACCTACAATGAGCAGTGCTTC. Supplemented by reference TRBV7-2 and TRBJ2-7, the full variable domain reads GAGVSQSPSNKVTEKGKDVELRCDPISGHTALYWYRQSLGQGLEFLIYFQGNSAPDKSGLPSDRFSAERTGGSVSTLTIQRTQQEDSAVYLCASIIQSTYNEQCFGPGTRLTVT.

This clonotype appeared many times. This chain uses TRBV2 with TRBJ1-1; TRBD1 might be the D (5 bases). CDR3 length equals 15 residues. The V and J ends lost 1 base and 3 bases respectively, with 12 bases between them. Looked up from germline, CDR1 is SNHLY and CDR2 is FYNNEI. The CDR3, as DNA: TGTGCCAGCAGTGAAGATGTAGGGGCCTACACTGAAGCTTTCTTT. Translating gives CASSEDVGAYTEAFF.

This clonotype was counted many times. The J gene is TRBJ1-2, the V gene TRBV28; 10 nucleotides line up with TRBD1. The length of the CDR3 is 15 residues. CDR1 and CDR2 from the germline V gene are MDHEN and SYDVKM. V lost 5 bases and J lost 3; bases outside the gene matches: 6. The CDR3 loop reads CASSPGTGVDYGYTF. The CDR3 nucleotides are TGTGCCAGCAGTCCCGGGACAGGGGTTGACTATGGCTACACCTTC.

This clonotype was counted at least ten times. This rearrangement joins TRBV6-1 to TRBJ1-1; D uncertain. The V gene lost 1 base and the J gene lost 1 base, with 7 bases spanning the gap. This CDR3 has 14 amino acids. Germline V CDR1 and CDR2: MNHNS, SASEGT. The DNA for the CDR3 is TGTGCCAGCAGTGAAGGGATACCGAACACTGAAGCTTTCTTT. Amino acid sequence: CASSEGIPNTEAFF.

This clonotype was detected only a few times. J is TRBJ2-2 and V is TRBV18; D is ambiguous. This CDR3 is built from 14 residues. V was pared by 6 bases and J by 0 bases, with 8 bases between. Germline CDR1 is KGHSH and CDR2 is LQKENI. This CDR3 reads CASSPQPNTGELFF. The CDR3 DNA reads TGTGCCAGCTCCCCTCAACCGAACACCGGGGAGCTGTTTTTT. The whole variable domain, filled in from reference TRBV18 and TRBJ2-2, reads NAGVMQNPRHLVRRRGQEARLRCSPMKGHSHVYWYRQLPEEGLKFMVYLQKENIIDESGMPKERFSAEFPKEGPSILRIQQVVRGDSAAYFCASSPQPNTGELFFGEGSRLTVL.

In its sample, this clonotype was seen many times. The chain couples TRBV20-1 to TRBJ2-5; 7 bases map to TRBD1. The V gene end was trimmed by 5 bases and the J gene end by 3 bases; junction bases not matched to a gene: 12. Germline V gives CDR1 DFQATT, CDR2 SNEGSKA (reference sequence). The CDR3 loop spans 15 amino acids. This CDR3 is CSAFPAGTAKETQYF. DNA of the CDR3: TGCAGTGCTTTTCCCGCCGGGACAGCGAAAGAGACCCAGTACTTC.

The chain has TRBV15 and TRBJ2-7, with D hard to call. CDR1 is LNHNV and CDR2 is YYDKDF in the germline V gene (reference sequence). This CDR3 region has 14 residues. Trimming cost V 0 bases and J 0 bases, with 6 bases left between them. CDR3 coding DNA: TGTGCCACCAGCAGAGACCGCAGCTCCTACGAGCAGTACGTC. Protein product: CATSRDRSSYEQYV.

This clonotype was seen ten or more times. This chain uses TRBV6-5 with TRBJ1-5, with 8 bases that match TRBD1. J gave up 5 bases and V 1 base, and 4 bases lay outside the gene matches. CDR1 is MNHEY and CDR2 is SVGAGI in the germline V gene. The CDR3 totals 15 residues. The CDR3 loop is CASSYWTGKDQPQHF. The CDR3 DNA sequence: TGTGCCAGCAGTTACTGGACAGGGAAGGATCAGCCCCAGCATTTT.

The rearrangement joins TRBV28 to TRBJ1-1; D remains ambiguous. Germline values: CDR1 MDHEN, CDR2 SYDVKM. This CDR3 comprises 14 residues. V was trimmed by 5 bases and J by 6 bases, leaving 16 bases between them. CDR3 nucleotides: TGTGCCAGCAGTCCGCCCCCCTCTCCCCCTGAAGCTTTCTTT. Amino acids: CASSPPPSPPEAFF.